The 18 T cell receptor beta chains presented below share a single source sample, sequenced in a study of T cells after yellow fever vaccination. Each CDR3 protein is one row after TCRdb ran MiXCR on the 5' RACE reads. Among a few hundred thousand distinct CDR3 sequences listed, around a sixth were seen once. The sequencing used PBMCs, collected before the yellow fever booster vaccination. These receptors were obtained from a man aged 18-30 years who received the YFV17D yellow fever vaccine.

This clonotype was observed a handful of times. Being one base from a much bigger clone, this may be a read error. Here the CDR3 reads CASSWTSTGELFF. The CDR3 DNA reads TGTGCCAGCAGCTGGACTAGCACCGGGGAGCTGTTTTTT. The rearrangement links TRBV7-2 to TRBJ2-2; 7 nucleotides agree with TRBD2. V lost 4 bases, J lost 4 bases, and 0 bases stayed unmatched. CDR1 is SGHTA, CDR2 FQGNSA, per germline. This CDR3 is 13 amino acids long.

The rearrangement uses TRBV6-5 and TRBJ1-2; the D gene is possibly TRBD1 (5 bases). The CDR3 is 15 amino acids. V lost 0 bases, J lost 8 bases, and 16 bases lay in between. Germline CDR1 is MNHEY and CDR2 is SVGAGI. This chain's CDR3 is CASSYSKWGTGGYTF. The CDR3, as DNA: TGTGCCAGCAGTTACTCGAAATGGGGGACGGGAGGCTACACCTTC.

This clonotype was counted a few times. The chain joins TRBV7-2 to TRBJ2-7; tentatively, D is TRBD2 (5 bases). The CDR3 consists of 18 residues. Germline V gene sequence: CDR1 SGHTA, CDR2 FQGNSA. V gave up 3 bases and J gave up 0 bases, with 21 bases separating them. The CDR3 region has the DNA TGTGCCAGCAGCTTCCACCTTACTGGACTGTTGAGCTCCTACGAGCAGTACTTC. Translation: CASSFHLTGLLSSYEQYF.

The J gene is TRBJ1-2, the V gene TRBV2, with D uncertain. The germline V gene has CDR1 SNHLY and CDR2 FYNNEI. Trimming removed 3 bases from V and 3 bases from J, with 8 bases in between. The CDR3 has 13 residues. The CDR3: CASSDVGYYGYTF. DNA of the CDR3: TGTGCCAGCAGTGACGTGGGGTACTATGGCTACACCTTC.

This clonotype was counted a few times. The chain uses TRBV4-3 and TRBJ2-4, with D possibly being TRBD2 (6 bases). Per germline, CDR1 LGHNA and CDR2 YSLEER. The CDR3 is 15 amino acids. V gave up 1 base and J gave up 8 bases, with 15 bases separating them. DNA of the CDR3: TGCGCCAGCAGCCAAGCGCTGGCGGGGTGGGACATTCAGTACTTC. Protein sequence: CASSQALAGWDIQYF.

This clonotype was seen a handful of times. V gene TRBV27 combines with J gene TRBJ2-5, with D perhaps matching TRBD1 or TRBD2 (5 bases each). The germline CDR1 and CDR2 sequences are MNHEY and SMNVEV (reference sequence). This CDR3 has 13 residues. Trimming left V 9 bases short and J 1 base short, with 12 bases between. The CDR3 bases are TGTGCCAGTCGGGACCAGAGCCAAGAGACCCAGTACTTC. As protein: CASRDQSQETQYF.

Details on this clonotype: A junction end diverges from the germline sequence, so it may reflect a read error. CDR3 sequence (DNA): TGTGCTAGCAGCTTAGGGACGAATACCCTCACAGATACGCAGTATTTT. Protein product: CASSLGTNTLTDTQYF. The chain has TRBV7-7 and TRBJ2-3; D may be TRBD1 or TRBD2 (5 bases each). CDR1 SSHAT and CDR2 FNYEAQ come from the germline V gene (reference sequence). This CDR3 has 16 residues.

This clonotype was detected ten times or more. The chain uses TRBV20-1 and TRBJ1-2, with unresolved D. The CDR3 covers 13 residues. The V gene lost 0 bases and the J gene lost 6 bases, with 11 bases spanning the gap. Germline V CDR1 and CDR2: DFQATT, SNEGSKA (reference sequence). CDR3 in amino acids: CSARDLLHNGYTF. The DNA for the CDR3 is TGCAGTGCTAGAGATCTATTACATAATGGCTACACCTTC.

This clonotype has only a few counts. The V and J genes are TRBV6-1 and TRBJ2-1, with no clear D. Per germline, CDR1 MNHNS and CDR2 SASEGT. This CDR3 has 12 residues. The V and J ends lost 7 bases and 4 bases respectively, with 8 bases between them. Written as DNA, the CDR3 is TGTGCCAGCACGGGCCGATACAATGAGCAGTTCTTC. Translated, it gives CASTGRYNEQFF.

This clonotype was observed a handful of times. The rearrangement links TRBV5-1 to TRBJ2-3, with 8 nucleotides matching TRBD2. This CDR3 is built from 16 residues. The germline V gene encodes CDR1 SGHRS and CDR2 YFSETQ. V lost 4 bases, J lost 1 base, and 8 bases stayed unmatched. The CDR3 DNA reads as TGCGCCAGCAGCCCCCCGACTAGCGAGGGCACAGATACGCAGTATTTT. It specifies CASSPPTSEGTDTQYF.

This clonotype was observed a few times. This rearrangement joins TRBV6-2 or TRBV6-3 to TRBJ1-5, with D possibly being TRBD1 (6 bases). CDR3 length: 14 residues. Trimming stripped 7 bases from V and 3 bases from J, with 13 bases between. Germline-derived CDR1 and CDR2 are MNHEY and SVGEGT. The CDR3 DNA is TGTGCCAGCAACTCAGGGGATATCAATCAGCCCCAGCATTTT. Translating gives CASNSGDINQPQHF.

CDR3 DNA sequence: TGTGCCAGCAGCCGACAGGGAAGGTCCTACGAGCAGTACGTC. This codes for CASSRQGRSYEQYV. The chain joins TRBV28 to TRBJ2-7; TRBD1 matches at 7 bases. The germline gives CDR1 MDHEN, CDR2 SYDVKM. The CDR3 is 14 amino acids. The V segment lost 6 bases and the J segment 1 base; nucleotides outside the gene matches: 6.

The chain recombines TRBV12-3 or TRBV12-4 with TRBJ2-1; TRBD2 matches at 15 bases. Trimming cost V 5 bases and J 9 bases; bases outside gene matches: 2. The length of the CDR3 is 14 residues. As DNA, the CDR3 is TGTGCCAGCAGTGGGACTAGCGGGGGGATTGAGCAGTTCTTC. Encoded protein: CASSGTSGGIEQFF.

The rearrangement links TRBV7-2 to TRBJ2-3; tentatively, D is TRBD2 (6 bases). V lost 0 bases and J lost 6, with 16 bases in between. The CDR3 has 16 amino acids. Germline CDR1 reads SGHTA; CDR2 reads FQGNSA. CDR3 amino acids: CASSLAAAGTSDTQYF. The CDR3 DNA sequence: TGTGCCAGCAGCTTAGCAGCCGCTGGGACTTCTGATACGCAGTATTTT.

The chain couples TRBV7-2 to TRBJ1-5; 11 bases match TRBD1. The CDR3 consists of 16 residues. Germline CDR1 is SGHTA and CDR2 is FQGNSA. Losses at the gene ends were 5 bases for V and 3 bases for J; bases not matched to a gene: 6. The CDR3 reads CASSQGQGGTNQPQHF. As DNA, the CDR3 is TGTGCCAGCAGCCAGGGACAGGGGGGAACCAATCAGCCCCAGCATTTT.

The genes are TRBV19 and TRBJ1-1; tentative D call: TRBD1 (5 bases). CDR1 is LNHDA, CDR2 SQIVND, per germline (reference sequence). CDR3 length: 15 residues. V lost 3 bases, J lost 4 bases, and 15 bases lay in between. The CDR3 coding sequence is TGTGCCAGTAGTATGGATGGGGCGCTGGGCACTGAAGCTTTCTTT. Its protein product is CASSMDGALGTEAFF. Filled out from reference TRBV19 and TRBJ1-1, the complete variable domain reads DGGITQSPKYLFRKEGQNVTLSCEQNLNHDAMYWYRQDPGQGLRLIYYSQIVNDFQKGDIAEGYSVSREKKESFPLTVTSAQKNPTAFYLCASSMDGALGTEAFFGQGTRLTVV.

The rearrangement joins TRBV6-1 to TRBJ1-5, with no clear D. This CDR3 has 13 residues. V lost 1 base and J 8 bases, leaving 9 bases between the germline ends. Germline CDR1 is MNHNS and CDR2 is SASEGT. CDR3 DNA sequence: TGTGCCAGCAGTGAAGAGTTGGGGAAGCCCCAGCATTTT. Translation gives CASSEELGKPQHF.

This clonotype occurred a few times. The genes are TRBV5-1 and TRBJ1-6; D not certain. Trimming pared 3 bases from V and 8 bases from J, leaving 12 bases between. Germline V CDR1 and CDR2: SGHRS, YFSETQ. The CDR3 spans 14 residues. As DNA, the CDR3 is TGCGCCAGCAGCTCGGGTGTTAGGGATTCACCCCTCCACTTT. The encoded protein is CASSSGVRDSPLHF.